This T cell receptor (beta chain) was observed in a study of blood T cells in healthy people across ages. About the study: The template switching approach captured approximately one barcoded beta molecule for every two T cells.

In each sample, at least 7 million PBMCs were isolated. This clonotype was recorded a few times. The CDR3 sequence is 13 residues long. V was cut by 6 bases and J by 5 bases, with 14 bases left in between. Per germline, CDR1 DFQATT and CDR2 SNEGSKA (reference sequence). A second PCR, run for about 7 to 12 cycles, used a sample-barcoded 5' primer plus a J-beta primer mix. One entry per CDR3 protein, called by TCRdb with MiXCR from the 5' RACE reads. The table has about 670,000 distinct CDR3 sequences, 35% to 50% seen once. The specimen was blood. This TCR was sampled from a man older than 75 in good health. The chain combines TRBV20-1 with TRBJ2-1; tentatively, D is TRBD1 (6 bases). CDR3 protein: CSAHRDNHNEQFF. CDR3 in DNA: TGCAGTGCCCACCGGGACAACCACAATGAGCAGTTCTTC.